This T cell receptor beta chain was found in a study of CD8+CD57+ T cells in acquired aplastic anemia. Study as a whole: DNA recovered from sorted CD4+ and CD8+ cells had a mean of approximately 3.4 ug. Overall study findings and caveats: Roughly 30 CD8+ CDR3 sequences occurred in both the patients and the controls. Simpson's diversity of CD8+ cells was not significantly different in patients compared with controls.

In regard to this clonotype: Its antigen is not identified. Relative to the germline gene, one junction end is altered; a read error may explain this.

Genomic DNA, serving as template, underwent TCR beta VDJ and CDR3 profiling. Each CDR3 protein gets one entry after TCRdb re-called the reads with MiXCR. The sample contains about 210,000 distinct CDR3 sequences, 61% of which appear only once. This CDR3 has 13 residues. Germline V gene data show CDR1 as SGHNT and CDR2 as YENEEA. The source of this sequence is a human donor in good health. The V gene is TRBV11-3, the J gene TRBJ2-3; D is possibly TRBD1 (5 bases). The sample comprised sorted CD4+, CD8+, or CD8+CD57+ T cells (not recorded which) from PBMCs. The CDR3 nucleotides are TGTGCCAGCAGCTTAGCTGCCACAGGTACGCAGTATTTT. Its protein product is CASSLAATGTQYF. Full variable domain (remainder filled in from reference TRBV11-3 and TRBJ2-3): EAGVVQSPRYKIIEKKQPVAFWCNPISGHNTLYWYLQNLGQGPELLIRYENEEAVDDSQLPKDRFSAERLKGVDSTLKIQPAELGDSAVYLCASSLAATGTQYFGPGTRLTVL.